The 9 T cell receptor beta chains reported below all come from one sample, sequenced in a study of shared clonotypes between healthy human individuals. Data came from immunoSEQ multiplex PCR; TCRdb stores just in-frame clones and leaves some out. The sample holds millions of clones, approximately 90% seen once. Sequenced material: naive CD4+ T cells sorted from blood. The subset is: CD45RA+ positively selected. Receptors originate from a man aged 18 to 30 in good health.

The rearrangement links TRBV9 to TRBJ1-3; D call uncertain. The CDR3 covers 17 residues. Deletions cut 0 bases from V and 0 bases from J, with 13 bases between. CDR1 is SGDLS, CDR2 YYNGEE, per germline. CDR3 residues: CASSVELMESSGNTIYF. Here the CDR3 DNA reads TGTGCCAGCAGCGTAGAGTTGATGGAGAGCTCTGGAAACACCATATATTTT.

V usage is TRBV4-2 and J usage is TRBJ2-7; the D gene is possibly TRBD2 (6 bases). V was shortened by 0 bases and J by 5 bases, with 14 bases between the two germline ends. CDR3 size: 15 residues. Germline V CDR1 and CDR2: LGHNA, YNFKEQ. The CDR3 is CASSQDGFERDEQYF. CDR3 nucleotide sequence: TGTGCCAGCAGCCAAGATGGTTTCGAGCGGGACGAGCAGTACTTC.

A note on this clone: Other nucleotide sequences from this sample produce the same CDR3. The chain carries TRBV6-6 and TRBJ2-7; tentative D call: TRBD1 (5 bases). V lost 4 bases and J lost 4, with 11 bases in between. Germline CDR1 and CDR2: MNHNY and SVGAGI (reference sequence). The CDR3 loop spans 13 amino acids. DNA for the CDR3: TGTGCCAGCAGTTCCCGACAGAATTACGAGCAGTACTTC. Protein: CASSSRQNYEQYF.

This rearrangement joins TRBV6-1 to TRBJ1-2; no definite D call. The germline CDR1 and CDR2 sequences are MNHNS and SASEGT. The CDR3 length is 14 residues. V was trimmed by 1 base and J by 2 bases, leaving 8 bases between them. The CDR3 DNA sequence: TGTGCCAGCAGTGAAGAACGAACGAACTATGGCTACACCTTC. Its protein is CASSEERTNYGYTF.

V gene TRBV23-1 combines with J gene TRBJ2-2; D might be TRBD1 (5 bases). TRBV23-1 qualifies as an ORF whose function is uncertain. The CDR3 has 18 residues. Trimming left V 3 bases short and J 1 base short, with 18 bases between. For the CDR3, the DNA is TGCGCCAGCAGTCAGCGACAGCGAGACCGCTTGAACACCGGGGAGCTGTTTTTT. It encodes CASSQRQRDRLNTGELFF.

This clone was detected only once. The CDR3 protein is CASSSWTGDEQFF. The CDR3 DNA sequence: TGTGCCAGCAGCTCCTGGACAGGGGATGAGCAGTTCTTC. The chain couples TRBV9 to TRBJ2-1; 9 bases line up with TRBD1. The ends lost 4 bases at V and 8 bases at J; junction bases unmatched: 4. CDR3 size: 13 residues. Germline CDR1 is SGDLS and CDR2 is YYNGEE.

This chain uses TRBV5-4 with TRBJ2-7; the match to TRBD1 covers 10 bases. The CDR3 length is 13 residues. Germline V gene lookup returns CDR1 SGHNT and CDR2 YYREEE (reference sequence). V trimming: 10 bases; J trimming: 3 bases; junction bases outside the gene matches: 7. CDR3 sequence (DNA): TGTGCCTCCGGGACAGGGGTAAACTACGAGCAGTACTTC. It codes for CASGTGVNYEQYF.

Concerning this clone: Other nucleotide sequences from this sample produce the same CDR3. The chain carries TRBV9 and TRBJ2-1, with TRBD2 matching over 10 bases. Germline-derived CDR1 and CDR2 are SGDLS and YYNGEE. J gave up 4 bases and V 2 bases, and 3 bases lay outside the gene matches. CDR3 length: 15 residues. CDR3 coding DNA: TGTGCCAGCAGCGTTCAACTAGCGGGATACAATGAGCAGTTCTTC. Translation: CASSVQLAGYNEQFF.

The chain is built from TRBV6-1 and TRBJ2-5, with D perhaps TRBD2 (5 bases). The V and J ends lost 4 bases and 2 bases respectively, with 14 bases between them. This CDR3 has 15 residues. Germline-derived CDR1 and CDR2 are MNHNS and SASEGT. The CDR3 coding sequence is TGTGCCAGCAGTGGTGCGGGCGGGTCTCAAGAGACCCAGTACTTC. This gives the protein CASSGAGGSQETQYF.